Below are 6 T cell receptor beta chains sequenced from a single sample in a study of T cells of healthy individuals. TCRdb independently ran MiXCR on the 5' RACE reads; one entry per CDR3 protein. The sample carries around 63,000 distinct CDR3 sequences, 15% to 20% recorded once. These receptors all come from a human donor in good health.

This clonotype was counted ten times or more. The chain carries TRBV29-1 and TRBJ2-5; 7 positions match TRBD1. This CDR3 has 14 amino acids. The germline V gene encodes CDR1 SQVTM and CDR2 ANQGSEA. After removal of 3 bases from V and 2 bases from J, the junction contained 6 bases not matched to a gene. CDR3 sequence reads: CSVDLGTAQETQYF. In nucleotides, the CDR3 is TGCAGCGTTGATTTGGGGACAGCACAAGAGACCCAGTACTTC. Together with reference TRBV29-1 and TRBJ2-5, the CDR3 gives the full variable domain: SAVISQKPSRDICQRGTSLTIQCQVDSQVTMMFWYRQQPGQSLTLIATANQGSEATYESGFVIDKFPISRPNLTFSTLTVSNMSPEDSSIYLCSVDLGTAQETQYFGPGTRLLVL.

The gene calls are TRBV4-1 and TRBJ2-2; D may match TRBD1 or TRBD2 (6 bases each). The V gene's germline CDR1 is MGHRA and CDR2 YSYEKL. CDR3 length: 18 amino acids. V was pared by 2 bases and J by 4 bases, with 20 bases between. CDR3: CASSQLYREVGSTGELFF. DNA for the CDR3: TGCGCCAGCAGCCAACTATACAGGGAGGTGGGTTCCACCGGGGAGCTGTTTTTT.

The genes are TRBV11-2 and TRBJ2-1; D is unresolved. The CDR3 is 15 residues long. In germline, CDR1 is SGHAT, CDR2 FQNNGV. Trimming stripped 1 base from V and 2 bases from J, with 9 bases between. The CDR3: CASSLVTSPYNEQFF. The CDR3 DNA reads TGTGCCAGCAGCTTAGTGACTTCTCCCTACAATGAGCAGTTCTTC.

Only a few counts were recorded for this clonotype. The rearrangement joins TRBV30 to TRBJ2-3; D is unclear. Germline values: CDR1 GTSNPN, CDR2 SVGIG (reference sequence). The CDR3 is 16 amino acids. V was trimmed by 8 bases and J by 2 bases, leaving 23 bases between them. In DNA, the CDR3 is TGTGCCAGCACACCTAGAGACGGTCTCTTCACAGATACGCAGTATTTT. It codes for CASTPRDGLFTDTQYF.

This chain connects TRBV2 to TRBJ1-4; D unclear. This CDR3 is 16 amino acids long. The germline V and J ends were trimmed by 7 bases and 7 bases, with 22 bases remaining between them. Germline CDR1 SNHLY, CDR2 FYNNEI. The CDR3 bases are TGTGCCAGCAAGGTGGAGGTTGGTGGGAAAGGTGAAAAACTGTTTTTT. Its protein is CASKVEVGGKGEKLFF.

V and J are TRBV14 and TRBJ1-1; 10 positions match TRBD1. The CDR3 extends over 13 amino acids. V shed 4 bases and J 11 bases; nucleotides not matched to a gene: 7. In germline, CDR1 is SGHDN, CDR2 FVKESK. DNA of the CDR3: TGTGCCAGCAGCCTCGGACAGGGGGTTCCGGCTTTCTTT. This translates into CASSLGQGVPAFF.